This TCR beta chain was obtained from a study of T-cell reconstitution after alpha-beta-depleted transplantation in children. The CDR3 sequence is 14 residues long. The V segment lost 3 bases and the J segment 7 bases; nucleotides outside the gene matches: 3. Germline CDR1 is ENHRY and CDR2 is SYGVKD. TCRbeta library preparation incorporated unique molecular identifiers. TCRdb itself ran the PCR reads through MiXCR, one entry per CDR3 protein. The table lists about 460,000 distinct CDR3 sequences, 12% of them singletons, with roughly 5.4% in the top ten. Sequenced material: PBMCs from the stem cell graft donor, taken from the stem cell graft. This TCR was sampled from a human donor who donated a stem cell graft to a child with combined immunodeficiency. The rearrangement links TRBV10-3 to TRBJ2-1; 10 bases agree with TRBD2. CDR3 loop: CAISDVSGGNEQFF. The CDR3 bases are TGTGCCATCAGTGACGTTAGCGGGGGGAATGAGCAGTTCTTC.